Given below is one TCR beta chain in context. The record originates from a study of response to subunit inactivated influenza vaccine. Germline lookup yields CDR1 LGHDT and CDR2 YNNKEL (reference sequence). The V gene lost 4 bases and the J gene lost 9 bases, with 19 bases spanning the gap. The CDR3 consists of 15 residues. TCRdb used MiXCR to reprocess the RT-PCR reads, holding one entry per CDR3 protein. The sample yields a few hundred thousand distinct CDR3 sequences, 13% to 15% seen once. The chain has TRBV3-1 and TRBJ2-1; possibly TRBD1 or TRBD2 for D (5 bases each). This TCR came from a man in his forties or fifties who received an inactivated influenza vaccine. The starting material was PBMCs from blood, obtained approximately 12 days after vaccination. CDR3: CASSRGPPRTPEQFF. CDR3 sequence (DNA): TGTGCCAGCAGCCGGGGACCCCCACGAACCCCTGAGCAGTTCTTC.